This T cell receptor beta chain is from a study of cytomegalovirus exposure and HLA in healthy donors. Germline CDR1 SGHNT, CDR2 YENEEA. J lost 5 bases, V lost 8 bases, and 15 bases had no gene match. There are 18 residues in the CDR3. Sampled while nominally healthy, donors likely had unrecorded immune exposures. PCR was performed using 60 Vbeta and 13 Jbeta primers. Sequencing used immunoSEQ multiplex PCR; TCRdb keeps in-frame clones, though not all of them. Of about 110,000 clones detected, roughly 82% appear once; the ten largest clones hold around 2.8%. This receptor was identified in a male donor in good health and CMV-seropositive. The chain joins TRBV11-3 to TRBJ2-2; 12 bases are a match to TRBD2. Sequenced input: PBMCs. In nucleotides, the CDR3 is TGTGCCAGCGGACCCGGACTAGCGGGGAGGCGGGGGACCGGGGAGCTGTTTTTT. This sequence encodes CASGPGLAGRRGTGELFF.